Detailed here is one TCR beta chain. Its antigen is undetermined. The source of the sample is a study of lymphopenia after photon versus proton radiotherapy. Overall study results and limits: Relative stability marked proton patients; photon patients lost diversity and naive cells.

Profiling relied on immunoSEQ multiplex PCR, and the TCRdb table lists in-frame clones only, not all of them. This table holds about 22,000 clones, about 93% found once. The CDR3 covers 12 residues. Germline V gives CDR1 SQVTM, CDR2 ANQGSEA. The V gene end was trimmed by 7 bases and the J gene end by 4 bases; junction bases not matched to a gene: 6. This TCR was recovered from a woman in her sixties or seventies with pancreatic cancer. Some clones in this sample may be carry-over from other donors' samples. The chain links TRBV29-1 to TRBJ1-2, with TRBD1 matching over 7 bases. The material was peripheral blood, obtained from a patient treated with proton-based radiotherapy. The CDR3 is CSATGVSYGYTF. The DNA of the CDR3 is TGCAGCGCCACAGGGGTTAGCTATGGCTACACCTTC.